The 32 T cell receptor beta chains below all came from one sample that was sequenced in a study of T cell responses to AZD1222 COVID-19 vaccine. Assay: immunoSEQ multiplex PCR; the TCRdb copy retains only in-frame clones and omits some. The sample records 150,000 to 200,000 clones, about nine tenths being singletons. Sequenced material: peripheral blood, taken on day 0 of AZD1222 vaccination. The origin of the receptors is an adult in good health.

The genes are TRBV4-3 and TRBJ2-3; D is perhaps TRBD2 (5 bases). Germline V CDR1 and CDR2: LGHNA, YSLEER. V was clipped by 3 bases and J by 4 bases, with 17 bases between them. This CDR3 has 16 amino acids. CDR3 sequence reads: CASSQLASPQSDTQYF. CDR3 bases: TGCGCCAGCAGCCAGCTAGCAAGTCCTCAGTCAGATACGCAGTATTTT.

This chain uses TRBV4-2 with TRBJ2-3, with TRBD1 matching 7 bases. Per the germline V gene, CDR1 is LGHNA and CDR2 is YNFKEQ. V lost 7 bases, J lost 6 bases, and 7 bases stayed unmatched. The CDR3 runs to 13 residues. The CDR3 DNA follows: TGTGCCAGCACGACAGGGAGCTCGGATACGCAGTATTTT. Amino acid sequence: CASTTGSSDTQYF.

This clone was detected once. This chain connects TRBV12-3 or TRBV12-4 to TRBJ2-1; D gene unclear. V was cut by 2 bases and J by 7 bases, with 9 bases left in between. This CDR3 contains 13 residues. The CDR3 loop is CASSLPYTNEQFF. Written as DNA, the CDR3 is TGTGCCAGCAGTTTACCCTATACGAATGAGCAGTTCTTC.

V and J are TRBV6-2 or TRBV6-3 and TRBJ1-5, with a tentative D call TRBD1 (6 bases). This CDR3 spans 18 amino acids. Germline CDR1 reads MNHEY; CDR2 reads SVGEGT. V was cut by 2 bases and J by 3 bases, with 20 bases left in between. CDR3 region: CASSYTTGRGQDNQPQHF. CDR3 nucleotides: TGTGCCAGCAGTTACACGACCGGTCGGGGACAAGACAATCAGCCCCAGCATTTT.

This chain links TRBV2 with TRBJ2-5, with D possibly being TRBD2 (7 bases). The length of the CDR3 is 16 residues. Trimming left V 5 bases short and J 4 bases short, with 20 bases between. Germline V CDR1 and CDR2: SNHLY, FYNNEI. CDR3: CASSTPAAGARETQYF. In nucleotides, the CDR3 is TGTGCCAGCAGTACCCCGGCGGCGGGGGCGCGAGAGACCCAGTACTTC.

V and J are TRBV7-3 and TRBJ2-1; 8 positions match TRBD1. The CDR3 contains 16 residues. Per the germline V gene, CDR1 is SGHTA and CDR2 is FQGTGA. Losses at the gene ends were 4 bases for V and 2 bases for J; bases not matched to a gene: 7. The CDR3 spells CASSSLTGATYNEQFF. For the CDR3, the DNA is TGTGCCAGCAGCTCCCTGACAGGGGCCACCTACAATGAGCAGTTCTTC.

The CDR3 DNA reads as TGCGCCAGCAGTGAGCGAGGGGGGGACGGCTACACCTTC. It yields the protein CASSERGGDGYTF. The chain carries TRBV10-2 and TRBJ1-2, with a tentative D call TRBD1 (6 bases). The CDR3 contains 13 residues. The germline V and J ends were trimmed by 2 bases and 8 bases, with 12 bases remaining between them. CDR1 is WSHSY and CDR2 is SAAADI in the germline V gene.

The DNA of the CDR3 is TGTGCCAGTAGTATAGTGTGGACAGAATCCTACGAGCAGTACTTC. Protein sequence: CASSIVWTESYEQYF. The V call is TRBV19, the J call TRBJ2-7; possibly TRBD1 for D (6 bases). The CDR3 length is 15 residues. CDR1 is LNHDA and CDR2 is SQIVND in the germline V gene (reference sequence). Trimming cost V 1 base and J 1 base, with 11 bases left between them.

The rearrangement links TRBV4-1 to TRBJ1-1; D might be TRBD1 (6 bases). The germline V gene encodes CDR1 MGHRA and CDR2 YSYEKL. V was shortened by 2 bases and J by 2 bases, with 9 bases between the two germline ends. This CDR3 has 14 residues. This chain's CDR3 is CASSQPTGNTEAFF. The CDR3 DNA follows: TGCGCCAGCAGCCAACCGACAGGAAACACTGAAGCTTTCTTT.

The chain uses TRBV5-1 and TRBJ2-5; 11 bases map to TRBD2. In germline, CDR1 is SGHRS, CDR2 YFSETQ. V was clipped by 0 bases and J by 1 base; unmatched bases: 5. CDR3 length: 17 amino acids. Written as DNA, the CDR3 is TGCGCCAGCAGCTTGGCTCTAGCGGGGGGAACCCAAGAGACCCAGTACTTC. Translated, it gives CASSLALAGGTQETQYF. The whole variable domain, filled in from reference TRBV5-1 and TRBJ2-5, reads KAGVTQTPRYLIKTRGQQVTLSCSPISGHRSVSWYQQTPGQGLQFLFEYFSETQRNKGNFPGRFSGRQFSNSRSEMNVSTLELGDSALYLCASSLALAGGTQETQYFGPGTRLLVL.

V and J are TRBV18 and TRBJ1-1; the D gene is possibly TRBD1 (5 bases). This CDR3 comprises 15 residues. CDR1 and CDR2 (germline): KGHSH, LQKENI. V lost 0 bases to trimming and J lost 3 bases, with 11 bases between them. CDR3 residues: CASSPPEGWDTEAFF. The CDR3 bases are TGTGCCAGCTCACCACCGGAGGGGTGGGACACTGAAGCTTTCTTT.

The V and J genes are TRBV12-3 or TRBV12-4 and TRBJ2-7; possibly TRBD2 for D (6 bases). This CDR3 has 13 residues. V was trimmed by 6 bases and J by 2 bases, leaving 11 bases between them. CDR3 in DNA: TGTGCCAGCAGACCCGGGACTGCCTACGAGCAGTACTTC. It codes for CASRPGTAYEQYF.

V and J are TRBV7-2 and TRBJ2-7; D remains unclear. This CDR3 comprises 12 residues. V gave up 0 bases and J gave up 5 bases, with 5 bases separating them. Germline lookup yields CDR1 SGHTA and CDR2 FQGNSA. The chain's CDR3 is CASSLASNEQYF. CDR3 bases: TGTGCCAGCAGCTTAGCGAGCAACGAGCAGTACTTC.

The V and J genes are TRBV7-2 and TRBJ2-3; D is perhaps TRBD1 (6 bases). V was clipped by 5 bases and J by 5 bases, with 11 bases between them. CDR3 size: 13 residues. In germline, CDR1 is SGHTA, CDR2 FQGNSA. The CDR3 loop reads CASSEGVKDTQYF. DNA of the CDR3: TGTGCCAGCAGCGAGGGGGTCAAAGATACGCAGTATTTT.

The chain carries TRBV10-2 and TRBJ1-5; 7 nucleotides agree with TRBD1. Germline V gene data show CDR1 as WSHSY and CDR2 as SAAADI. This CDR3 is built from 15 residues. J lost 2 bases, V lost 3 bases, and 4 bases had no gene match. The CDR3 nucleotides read TGCGCCAGCAGTGAACGTGGGACAGGCAATCAGCCCCAGCATTTT. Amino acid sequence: CASSERGTGNQPQHF.

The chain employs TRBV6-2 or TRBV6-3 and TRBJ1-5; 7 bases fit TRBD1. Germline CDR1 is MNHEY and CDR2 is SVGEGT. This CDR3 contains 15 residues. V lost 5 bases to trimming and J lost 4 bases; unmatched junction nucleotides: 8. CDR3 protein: CASSRGQTLNQPQHF. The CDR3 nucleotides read TGTGCCAGCAGTCGGGGACAGACCCTGAATCAGCCCCAGCATTTT.

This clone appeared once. The CDR3 protein is CASSLDLTGRDGYTF. The CDR3, as DNA: TGTGCCAGCAGCCTCGACTTAACAGGGCGGGATGGCTACACCTTC. This chain joins TRBV7-2 and TRBJ1-2; possible D gene TRBD1, 6 bases. The V and J ends lost 5 bases and 6 bases respectively, with 19 bases between them. Germline CDR1 SGHTA, CDR2 FQGNSA. The CDR3 consists of 15 residues.

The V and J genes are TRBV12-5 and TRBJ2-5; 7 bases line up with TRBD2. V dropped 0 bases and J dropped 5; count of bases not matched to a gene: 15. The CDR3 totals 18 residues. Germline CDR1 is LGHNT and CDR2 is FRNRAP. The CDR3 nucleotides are TGTGCTAGTGGTTTGGTAGAGGGCGGGGGTTTTTTCCGGGAGACCCAGTACTTC. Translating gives CASGLVEGGGFFRETQYF.

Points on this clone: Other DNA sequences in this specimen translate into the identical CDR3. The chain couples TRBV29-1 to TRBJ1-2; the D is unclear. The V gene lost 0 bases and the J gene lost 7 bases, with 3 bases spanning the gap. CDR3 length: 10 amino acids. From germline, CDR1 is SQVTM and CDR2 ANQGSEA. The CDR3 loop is CSVEEAGYTF. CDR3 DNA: TGCAGCGTTGAAGAGGCTGGCTACACCTTC. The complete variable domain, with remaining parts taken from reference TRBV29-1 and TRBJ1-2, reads SAVISQKPSRDICQRGTSLTIQCQVDSQVTMMFWYRQQPGQSLTLIATANQGSEATYESGFVIDKFPISRPNLTFSTLTVSNMSPEDSSIYLCSVEEAGYTFGSGTRLTVV.

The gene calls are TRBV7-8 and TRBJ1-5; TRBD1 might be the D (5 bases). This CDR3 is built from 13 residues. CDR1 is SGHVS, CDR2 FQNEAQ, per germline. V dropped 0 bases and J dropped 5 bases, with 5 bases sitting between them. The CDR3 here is CASSLAGDQPQHF. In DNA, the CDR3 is TGTGCCAGCAGCTTAGCGGGGGATCAGCCCCAGCATTTT.

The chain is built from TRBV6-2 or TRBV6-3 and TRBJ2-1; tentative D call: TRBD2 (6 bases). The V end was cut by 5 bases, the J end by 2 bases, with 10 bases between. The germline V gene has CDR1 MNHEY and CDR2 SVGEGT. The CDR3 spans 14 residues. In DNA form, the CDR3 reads TGTGCCAGCAGTAAGCGGGTCCCCTACAATGAGCAGTTCTTC. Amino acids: CASSKRVPYNEQFF.

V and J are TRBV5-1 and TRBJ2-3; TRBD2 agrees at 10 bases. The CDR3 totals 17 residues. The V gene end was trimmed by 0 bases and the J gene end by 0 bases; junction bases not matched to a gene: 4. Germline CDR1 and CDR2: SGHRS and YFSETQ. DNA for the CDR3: TGCGCCAGCAGCTTGGATGCTAGCGGGGGTAGCACAGATACGCAGTATTTT. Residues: CASSLDASGGSTDTQYF.

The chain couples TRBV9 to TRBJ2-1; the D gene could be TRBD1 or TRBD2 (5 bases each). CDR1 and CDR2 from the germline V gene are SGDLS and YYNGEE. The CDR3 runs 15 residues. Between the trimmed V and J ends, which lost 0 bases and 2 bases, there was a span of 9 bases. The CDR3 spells CASSVEGSPYNEQFF. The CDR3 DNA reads TGTGCCAGCAGCGTAGAGGGGAGCCCCTACAATGAGCAGTTCTTC.

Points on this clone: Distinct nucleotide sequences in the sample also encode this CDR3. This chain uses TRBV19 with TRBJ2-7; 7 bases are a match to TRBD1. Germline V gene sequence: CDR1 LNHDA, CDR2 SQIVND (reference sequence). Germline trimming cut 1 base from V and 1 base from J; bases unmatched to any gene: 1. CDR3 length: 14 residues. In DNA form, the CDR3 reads TGTGCCAGTAGTATAGCAGGGGGTTCCTACGAGCAGTACTTC. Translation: CASSIAGGSYEQYF.

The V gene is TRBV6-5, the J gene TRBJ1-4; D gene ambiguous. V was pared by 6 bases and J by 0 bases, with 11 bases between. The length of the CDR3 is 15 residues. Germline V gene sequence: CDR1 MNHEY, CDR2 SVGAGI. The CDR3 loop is CASSSTYATNEKLFF. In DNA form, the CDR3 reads TGTGCCAGCAGCTCCACCTATGCAACTAATGAAAAACTGTTTTTT.

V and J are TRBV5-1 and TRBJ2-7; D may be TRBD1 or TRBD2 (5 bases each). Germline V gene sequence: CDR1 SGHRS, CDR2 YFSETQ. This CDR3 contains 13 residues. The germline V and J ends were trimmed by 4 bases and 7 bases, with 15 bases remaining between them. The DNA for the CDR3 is TGCGCCAGCAGCATGCAGGGTACGGGGGAGCAGTACTTC. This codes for CASSMQGTGEQYF.

This CDR3 is CASSLAVNSYEQYF. The CDR3 bases are TGTGCCAGCAGCTTAGCAGTGAACTCCTACGAGCAGTACTTC. This chain links TRBV7-2 with TRBJ2-7; D not resolved. The CDR3 has 14 residues. Trimming removed 0 bases at V and 0 bases at J, with 6 bases between. CDR1 and CDR2 (germline): SGHTA, FQGNSA.

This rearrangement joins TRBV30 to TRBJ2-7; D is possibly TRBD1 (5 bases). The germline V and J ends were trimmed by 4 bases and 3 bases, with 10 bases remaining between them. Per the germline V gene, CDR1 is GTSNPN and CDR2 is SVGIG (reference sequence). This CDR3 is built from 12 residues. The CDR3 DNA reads TGTGCCTGGACCGCAGGGAACTACGAGCAGTACTTC. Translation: CAWTAGNYEQYF.

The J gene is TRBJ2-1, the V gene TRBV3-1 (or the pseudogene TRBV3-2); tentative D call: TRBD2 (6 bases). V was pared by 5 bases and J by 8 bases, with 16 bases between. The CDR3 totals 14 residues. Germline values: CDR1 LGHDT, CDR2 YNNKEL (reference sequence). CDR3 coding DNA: TGTGCCAGCAGCGAATTGACTAGTCAACATGAGCAGTTCTTC. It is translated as CASSELTSQHEQFF.

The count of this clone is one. In DNA, the CDR3 is TGTGCCAGCAGCCTCGGCCGGGACTCCGAGCAGTACTTC. Residues: CASSLGRDSEQYF. V gene TRBV6-2 or TRBV6-3 combines with J gene TRBJ2-7; TRBD2 might be the D (6 bases). This CDR3 is built from 13 residues. Germline V gene lookup returns CDR1 MNHEY and CDR2 SVGEGT. Deletions cut 6 bases from V and 6 bases from J, with 15 bases between.

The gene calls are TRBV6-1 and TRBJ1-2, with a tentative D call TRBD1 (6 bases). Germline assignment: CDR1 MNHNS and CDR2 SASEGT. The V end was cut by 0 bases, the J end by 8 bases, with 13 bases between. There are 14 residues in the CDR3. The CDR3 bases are TGTGCCAGCAGTGAAGCAGCGCGGGGGCCCGGCTACACCTTC. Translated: CASSEAARGPGYTF.

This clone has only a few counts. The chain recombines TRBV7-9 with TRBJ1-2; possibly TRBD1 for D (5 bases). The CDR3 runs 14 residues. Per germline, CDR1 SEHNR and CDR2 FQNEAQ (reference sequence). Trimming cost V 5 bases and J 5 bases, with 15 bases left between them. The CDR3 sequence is CASSQKWGFYGYTF. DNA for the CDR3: TGTGCCAGCAGCCAGAAGTGGGGCTTTTATGGCTACACCTTC.